One T cell receptor (beta chain) is described in this entry. Only one count was recorded for this clone. This clone's antigen is unknown. Qualities for individual bases were not recorded, and no much larger clone is one base off. Libraries were constructed by the immunoSEQ multiplex PCR assay. For the multiplex PCR, a mixture combining 60 forward primers for TCR Vbeta segments and 13 reverse primers for TCR Jbeta segments was used. The CDR3 region of rearranged TCR beta genes was amplified from genomic DNA by a multiplex PCR assay. The Illumina HiSeq System was used to sequence the amplified TCR beta libraries as 87-base-pair reads. In the paper's pipeline: Across the 670 or so repertoires, a later analysis counted tens of millions of unique TCR beta chains, roughly 11 million of which were shared by at least two donors. Raw reads were error-corrected and collapsed into unique sequences by a nearest-neighbor algorithm in which closely related sequences were merged to remove PCR and sequencing errors. Alignment of CDR3 sequences to IMGT reference sequences was used to assign V, D and J gene segments. For a sequence to be retained, a match of at least six nucleotides was required to both a V gene segment and a J gene segment. A rearrangement was called productive if the CDR3 had no stop codons and remained in frame with V and J, and every other rearrangement was called non-productive. CDR3 was defined according to IMGT convention as the region running from the second conserved V-encoded cysteine to the conserved J-encoded phenylalanine. In an earlier analysis of around 570 of the donors, sequences lacking an unambiguous match to a single V gene segment were excluded. An earlier analysis of 587 of the donors classified V segments as functional when productive rearrangements were above 56.7% and as segregating when the standard deviation between donors was above 5%. A statistical classification framework was developed to diagnose cytomegalovirus status using the catalog of TCR beta chain sequences. In a later analysis, TCR nucleotide sequences were compared against IMGT/GENE-DB human TR gene sequences so that V and J genes could be assigned. Using the TCRdist pipeline, a later analysis assigned CDR3 sequences along with most-parsimonious VDJ recombination scenarios. A later analysis defined each TCR beta chain by its CDR3 amino acid sequence plus V-gene family, and excluded reads lacking a unique V-gene family. A later analysis removed 600 or so highly shared, low-generation-probability nucleotide sequences to deal with suspected cross-contamination and a sequencing artifact. In a later analysis, a clonal expansion index was calculated for each public chain from normalized within-repertoire ranks of inferred template counts. Generation probabilities in a later analysis came from a VDJ recombination model fitted to out-of-frame rearrangements, and those results were checked against IGoR. In a later analysis, TCR-TCR, TCR-HLA and TCR-CMV co-occurrence was scored with hypergeometric tests, and a repertoire-size bias correction was applied to TCR pairs. False discovery rates were estimated in a later analysis by permuting HLA or CMV assignments 20 times. A later analysis grouped co-occurring TCRs with DBSCAN, adding TCRdist sequence similarity when clustering within HLA-allele-positive subsets. Co-occurrence clustering excluded repertoires with fewer than 30,000 or more than 120,000 public chains, plus five with anomalous nucleotide sharing. TCRdb took this table from immuneACCESS and kept in-frame rearrangements with V and J called. Such tables lack part of the clones; where checked against another copy, unresolved V genes explain under half of the gap, and the rest is unexplained. V, J and clone size reflect that table, while D and trimming were determined from the DNA. For this sample there are about 180,000 clones; around 80% appear just once. The ten top clones hold about 0.72% of the sample.

This sample stems from a study of cytomegalovirus exposure and HLA in healthy donors (dated by TCRdb to 2017 to 2019). About the investigation overall: An earlier analysis of a few hundred of the donors reported 276 Gb of sequence data and around 110 million unique TCR beta sequences obtained from some 200 million T cells. About 300 gigabases of sequencing data and approximately 80 million unique TCR sequences were included in an early release covering about 700 HLA-typed donors. The genetic ancestry cluster associated with self-reported Caucasian donors included about 81% of the 300 to 400 genotyped donors. The aim of the study was to test whether cataloging public T cell receptors could identify signatures of past pathogen exposure. The study used immunosequencing to profile the T cell repertoires of approximately 650 subjects and linked those repertoires to cytomegalovirus serostatus. In addition to the first cohort of several hundred subjects, a separate validation cohort of approximately 130 different subjects was used. High-throughput TCR immunosequencing, statistical association of individual TCRs with disease status, and machine learning were combined to predict cytomegalovirus infection status. To study patterns of TCR occurrence, a later analysis re-analyzed previously published TCR beta repertoires from 700 or so donors and added high-resolution HLA genotyping. In the later analysis, no new phenotypic data were used to find candidate immune exposures; instead, reliance was placed on TCR beta sequences and their occurrence across donors. To decide whether each TCR beta V gene segment behaved as functional or pseudogenic, an earlier analysis of some 600 of the donors relied on high-throughput TCR beta sequencing. Alongside the repertoire data, information on donor age, sex, ethnicity and CMV serostatus was compiled. A later genetic analysis took genome-wide SNP genotypes for about 65% of the roughly 670 donors and used that subset as a discovery cohort. Every repertoire in the discovery cohort had been generated on one and the same sequencing platform. Both class I and class II loci were covered by HLA typing, at four-digit resolution. The number of donors typed differed by locus, with 629-630 for A, B, C, DRB1 and DQB1, around 520 for DQA1, 600 to 610 for DPA1, and some 440 for DPB1. Roughly 5 DR-DQ haplotypes were handled as single units for association and clustering because linkage in the cohort was strong. Across around 400 genotyped donors of the cohort, an average of about 250,000 unique TCR beta nucleotide sequences per donor were sequenced, and roughly 20% of those sequences were non-productive.

In total, just over 650 healthy bone marrow donors made up the cohort. At the time of sampling, all cohort members were nominally healthy, though unrecorded immune exposures were likely present. The donor tested CMV seronegative and was one of the 352 seronegative cohort members. A peripheral blood sample was collected from each donor, and TCR beta sequencing was performed on peripheral blood mononuclear cells. Genomic DNA extraction from the blood cell samples was performed with the Qiagen DNeasy Blood Extraction Kit. CDR1 and CDR2 are read off the germline V gene (reference sequence) as MNHEY and SMNVEV. Inclusive of the bounding cysteine and phenylalanine, the CDR3 is 14 residues long. The sequence is cut down to CDR3 DNA, 42 bases in frame from base 1. Relative to germline, V is 2 bases shorter and J is 4 bases shorter, with 11 bases between their ends. General study outcomes and caveats: A further reported finding was that TCR beta sequences accurately predicted the HLA-A and HLA-B alleles for most subjects in the first cohort. The sequencing pipeline was judged likely to have produced a cluster of highly shared sequence variants as a technical artifact. Specific HLA alleles were associated with 15,000 to 20,000 TCR beta sequences at a false discovery rate of 0.05 in a later analysis. Three of the identified cytomegalovirus-associated TCR beta chains were confirmed in vitro to be specific for cytomegalovirus antigens. Most CMV-associated TCR beta chains appeared to be HLA-restricted in a later analysis, and the HLA associations seemed to be driven largely by CMV exposure. The classifier was reported to diagnose cytomegalovirus status with high specificity and sensitivity in both the original and validation cohorts. A later genetic analysis reported fewer N-insertions in productive TCRs among donors in an Asian-associated ancestry cluster than the roughly 700-donor mean. The earlier analysis of fewer than 750 of the donors excluded some 15 rarely observed V segments, including chromosome 9 orphons, because counts were too low. When HLA alleles, especially DR and DQ, strongly co-occurred, attributing TCR associations to individual alleles was difficult. In an earlier analysis of 450 to 750 of the donors, most TCR beta V segments appeared in productive rearrangements about 87% or about 30% of the time, broadly matching IMGT annotations. In a later analysis, TCR association rates were found to vary across HLA loci, with the most associated TCRs seen for DRB1 alleles and the fewest for HLA-C alleles. In the study, approximately 150 TCR beta chains were listed as associated with cytomegalovirus. It was suggested by the authors that the approach could potentially be generalized to other disease states and immunological phenotypes. The 87-base-pair reads could not distinguish some IMGT-functional V segments, including TRBV6-2 and TRBV6-3, so those segments were excluded. The presence/absence analyses assumed that sequencing depth was roughly uniform across donors, and that assumption may not be true. A later genetic analysis associated a missense DCLRE1C variant with V-gene and J-gene trimming of TCR beta chains, and an independent cohort replicated the association. Because some donors lacked HLA typing at each locus, the association tests relied only on the typed subset. This cohort had only TCR beta chains sequenced, and the lack of alpha or paired-chain data limited which features could be detected. In a later analysis, HLA-associated TCR beta chains showed more clonal expansion and lower generation probabilities than non-associated chains that were equally common. Most TCR sequences were seen in very few donors, while some public TCRs were found in many individuals. CMV serostatus was the only immune exposure information available for the cohort. Correlated functional status among segregating V segments might reflect linkage disequilibrium, but an unknown experimental factor could not be ruled out. According to a later analysis, parvovirus B19, influenza, CMV and Epstein-Barr virus appeared linked to several top co-occurrence clusters.

Recombination joined TRBV27 with TRBJ1-1, with the D gene too uncertain to name. The sample consisted of PBMCs. This sequence originates from a woman in her thirties or forties in good health and CMV-seronegative. CDR3 loop: CASSLLAGSTEAFF. The nucleotide sequence reads TGTGCCAGCAGTTTACTGGCCGGGAGCACTGAAGCTTTCTTT.